This TCR beta chain was retrieved from a study of cytomegalovirus exposure and HLA in healthy donors (TCRdb year 2017). With respect to the entire study: An earlier analysis of some 620 of the donors reported around 280 Gb of sequence data and 117 million unique TCR beta sequences obtained from around 190 million T cells. An early release covering just under 650 HLA-typed donors comprised approximately 300 gigabases of sequencing data and tens of millions of unique TCR sequences. Among the approximately 400 genotyped donors, approximately 76% belonged to the genetic ancestry cluster associated with self-reported Caucasian donors. The study was designed to test whether signatures of past pathogen exposure could be identified by cataloging public T cell receptors. Using immunosequencing, the study profiled T cell repertoires from 666 subjects and related those repertoires to cytomegalovirus serostatus. Besides the first cohort of hundreds of subjects, a separate validation cohort made up of 120 different subjects was used. High-throughput TCR immunosequencing, statistical association of individual TCRs with disease status, and machine learning were combined to predict cytomegalovirus infection status. A later analysis re-analyzed previously published TCR beta repertoires from about 730 donors and added high-resolution HLA genotyping to study TCR occurrence patterns. Rather than using new phenotypic data, the later analysis identified candidate immune exposures from TCR beta sequences and from how often those sequences occurred across donors. To decide whether each TCR beta V gene segment behaved as functional or pseudogenic, an earlier analysis of approximately 590 of the donors relied on high-throughput TCR beta sequencing. Alongside the repertoire data, information on donor age, sex, ethnicity and CMV serostatus was compiled. A later genetic analysis took genome-wide SNP genotypes for about three fifths of the roughly 670 donors and used that subset as a discovery cohort. All discovery cohort repertoires had been generated using a single sequencing platform. Class I and class II HLA loci were covered by the typing at four-digit resolution. Typing coverage varied by locus: roughly 629-640 donors for A, B, C, DRB1 and DQB1; more than 500 for DQA1; some 610 for DPA1; roughly 450 for DPB1. Several DR-DQ haplotypes were treated as single units for association and clustering because of strong linkage in the cohort. Among about 400 genotyped donors of the cohort, an average of approximately 200,000 unique TCR beta nucleotide sequences was sequenced per donor, of which about 18% were non-productive.

From its cysteine to its phenylalanine, the CDR3 spans 12 amino acids. Of all the DNA, just the CDR3 is kept, 36 bases in frame from base 1. The germline V gene supplies CDR1 SNHLY and CDR2 FYNNEI. Trimming removed 6 bases from V and 5 bases from J; the gene matches leave 4 bases unexplained. Concerning this clone: It has no known antigen specificity. Nothing much larger sits one base from this clone, and base qualities are not available.

The cohort consisted of some 730 healthy bone marrow donors. All cohort members were sampled while nominally healthy, although unrecorded immune exposures were likely present. The donor tested CMV seropositive, placing the donor among the 289 seropositive members of the cohort. A peripheral blood sample was provided by each donor, and peripheral blood mononuclear cells were used for TCR beta sequencing. The Qiagen DNeasy Blood Extraction Kit was used to extract genomic DNA from the blood cell samples. The protocol used for the library was the immunoSEQ multiplex PCR assay. The multiplex PCR relied on a mix of 60 forward primers for TCR Vbeta segments and 13 reverse primers for TCR Jbeta segments. A multiplex PCR assay on genomic DNA amplified the CDR3 region of rearranged TCR beta genes. On the Illumina HiSeq System, the amplified TCR beta libraries were sequenced as 87-base-pair reads. As for how the authors treated the data: A later analysis tallied 75 million to 85 million unique TCR beta chains across the roughly 610 repertoires, and some 12 million of those chains were shared by two or more donors. To remove PCR and sequencing errors, raw reads were error-corrected and collapsed into unique sequences using a nearest-neighbor algorithm that merged closely related sequences. CDR3 sequences were aligned to IMGT reference sequences to assign V, D and J gene segments. For a sequence to be retained, at least a six-nucleotide match to both a V gene segment and a J gene segment was required. A rearrangement counted as productive if the CDR3 had no stop codons and remained in frame with V and J, and every other rearrangement counted as non-productive. Following IMGT convention, CDR3 was defined as the stretch from the second conserved V-encoded cysteine up to the conserved J-encoded phenylalanine. The earlier analysis of more than 450 of the donors excluded sequences that lacked an unambiguous match to a single V gene segment. In an earlier analysis of about 590 of the donors, a V segment was called functional when productive rearrangements were above 56.7%, and segregating when the standard deviation between donors exceeded 5%. To diagnose cytomegalovirus status from the catalog of TCR beta chain sequences, a statistical classification framework was built. In a later analysis, TCR nucleotide sequences were compared against IMGT/GENE-DB human TR gene sequences so that V and J genes could be assigned. The TCRdist pipeline was used in a later analysis to assign CDR3 sequences and most-parsimonious VDJ recombination scenarios. In a later analysis, each TCR beta chain was defined by its CDR3 amino acid sequence together with its V-gene family, and reads without a unique V-gene family were excluded. A later analysis removed 592 highly shared, low-generation-probability nucleotide sequences to deal with suspected cross-contamination and a sequencing artifact. For each public chain, a later analysis derived a clonal expansion index from normalized ranks of inferred template counts within each repertoire. Generation probabilities in a later analysis came from a VDJ recombination model fitted to out-of-frame rearrangements, and those results were checked against IGoR. Hypergeometric tests were used in a later analysis to score TCR-TCR, TCR-HLA and TCR-CMV co-occurrence, with a repertoire-size bias correction applied to the TCR pairs. A later analysis estimated false discovery rates by permuting HLA or CMV assignments 20 times. In a later analysis, co-occurring TCRs were grouped with DBSCAN, and TCRdist sequence similarity was added when clustering was performed within HLA-allele-positive subsets. Repertoires with fewer than 30,000 or more than 120,000 public chains were left out of co-occurrence clustering, as were about 5 repertoires with anomalous nucleotide sharing. Held by TCRdb, this immuneACCESS table contains in-frame sequences only and omits some clones. Under half of the omission traces to an unresolved V gene where checked; the cause of the rest is unknown. The D gene and trimming were derived from the DNA, and the V and J assignments and clone size from that table. Across this sample there are over 150,000 clones, with approximately 80% seen only once. Clones ranked in the top ten supply around 6% of the sample.

Broader findings and caveats from the paper: The classifier was reported to diagnose cytomegalovirus status with high specificity and sensitivity in both the original and validation cohorts. Compared with equally common non-associated chains, HLA-associated TCR beta chains in a later analysis were more clonally expanded and had lower generation probabilities. In a later analysis, TCR association rates were found to vary across HLA loci, with the most associated TCRs seen for DRB1 alleles and the fewest for HLA-C alleles. According to a later analysis, most CMV-associated TCR beta chains appeared to be HLA-restricted, and the HLA associations seemed to be driven largely by CMV exposure. In a later genetic analysis, a missense DCLRE1C variant was associated with V-gene and J-gene trimming of TCR beta chains, and the association was replicated in an independent cohort. Across donors, most TCR sequences were observed very rarely, whereas some public TCRs were present in many individuals. Some IMGT-functional V segments, including TRBV6-2 and TRBV6-3, could not be distinguished by the 87-base-pair reads and were therefore excluded. When HLA alleles, especially DR and DQ, strongly co-occurred, attributing TCR associations to individual alleles was difficult. A cluster of highly shared sequence variants was judged likely to represent a technical artifact of the sequencing pipeline. Sequencing depth was assumed to be roughly uniform across donors in the presence/absence analyses, though that assumption may not hold. A further reported finding was that TCR beta sequences accurately predicted the HLA-A and HLA-B alleles for most subjects in the first cohort. It was suggested by the authors that the approach could potentially be generalized to other disease states and immunological phenotypes. An earlier analysis of around 540 of the donors showed that most TCR beta V segments appeared in productive rearrangements either about 87% or about 30% of the time, which broadly matched IMGT annotations. According to a later analysis, parvovirus B19, influenza, CMV and Epstein-Barr virus appeared linked to several top co-occurrence clusters. In a later genetic analysis, fewer N-insertions in productive TCRs were reported among donors in an Asian-associated ancestry cluster than the roughly 700-donor mean. The study gave a list of 150 to 200 TCR beta chains associated with cytomegalovirus. Only TCR beta chains were sequenced in this cohort, and the absence of alpha or paired-chain data limited detectable features. For the cohort, immune exposure information was limited to CMV serostatus. At a false discovery rate of 0.05, a later analysis linked roughly 17,000 TCR beta sequences to specific HLA alleles. Three of the identified cytomegalovirus-associated TCR beta chains were confirmed in vitro to be specific for cytomegalovirus antigens. The earlier analysis of about 600 of the donors excluded around 17 rarely observed V segments, including chromosome 9 orphons, because counts were too low. Linkage disequilibrium might explain the correlated functional status among segregating V segments, but an unknown experimental factor could not be ruled out. Because HLA typing was unavailable for some donors at each locus, only the typed subset was used in association tests.

The chain joins TRBV2 to TRBJ2-7; 7 junctional bases match TRBD1. The sequenced sample consisted of PBMCs. This sequence was found in a woman aged 35 to 49 in good health and CMV-seropositive. This receptor carries the CDR3 CASRTGTHEQYF. The DNA sequence is TGTGCCAGCAGGACAGGGACCCACGAGCAGTACTTC.